This TCR beta chain was obtained from a study of T-cell memory formation after mild COVID-19. Whole-study findings and limits: The authors left the SARS-CoV-2 specificity of second-wave clones peaking on day 37 unconfirmed.

Germline assignment: CDR1 SEHNR and CDR2 FQNEAQ (reference sequence). The CDR3 is 15 residues long. The ends were cut back, 5 bases at V and 4 bases at J, with 17 bases in the middle. 5'RACE with constant-segment primers yielded barcoded, UMI-tagged TCR alpha and TCR beta cDNA libraries. TCRdb reprocessed the 5' RACE reads with MiXCR, giving one entry per CDR3 protein. The repertoire holds 450,000 or so distinct CDR3 sequences, 20% to 30% seen once, with under 15% in the top ten. In its sample, this clonotype was seen a few times. Antigen: not known. This receptor was obtained from an adult woman who had mild COVID-19 (a few samples of this study predate the infection). Cell type and time point are not known. The specimen sequenced was PBMCs or a T cell subset sorted from them (not recorded which). The chain employs TRBV7-9 and TRBJ1-2, with D tentatively TRBD1 (5 bases). DNA of the CDR3: TGTGCCAGCAGCCACTCACAGGAGGAGGTCTATGGCTACACCTTC. It yields the protein CASSHSQEEVYGYTF.